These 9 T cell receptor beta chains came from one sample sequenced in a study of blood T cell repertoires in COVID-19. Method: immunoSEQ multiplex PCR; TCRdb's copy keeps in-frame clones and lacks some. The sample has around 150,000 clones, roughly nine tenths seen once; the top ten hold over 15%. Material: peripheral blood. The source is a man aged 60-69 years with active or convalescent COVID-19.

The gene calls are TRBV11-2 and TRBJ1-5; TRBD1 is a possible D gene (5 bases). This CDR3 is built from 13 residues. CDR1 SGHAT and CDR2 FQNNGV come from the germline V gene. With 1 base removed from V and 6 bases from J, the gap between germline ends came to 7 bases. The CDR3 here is CASSLVRGQPQHF. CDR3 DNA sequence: TGTGCCAGCAGCTTAGTTAGGGGTCAGCCCCAGCATTTT. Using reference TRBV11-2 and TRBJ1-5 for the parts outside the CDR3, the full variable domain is EAGVAQSPRYKIIEKRQSVAFWCNPISGHATLYWYQQILGQGPKLLIQFQNNGVVDDSQLPKDRFSAERLKGVDSTLKIQPAKLEDSAVYLCASSLVRGQPQHFGDGTRLSIL.

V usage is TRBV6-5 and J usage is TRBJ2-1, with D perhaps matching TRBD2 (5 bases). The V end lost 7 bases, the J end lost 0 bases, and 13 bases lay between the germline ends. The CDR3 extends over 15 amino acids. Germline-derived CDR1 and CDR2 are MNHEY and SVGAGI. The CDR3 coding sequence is TGTGCCAGCATGAACCCGGGGAGCTCCTACAATGAGCAGTTCTTC. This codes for CASMNPGSSYNEQFF.

The DNA for the CDR3 is TGCGCCAGCAGCTTGGTGCCCTCCCCGGAGGAAGAGCAGTACTTC. This gives the protein CASSLVPSPEEEQYF. The V and J genes are TRBV5-1 and TRBJ2-7; maybe TRBD2 (5 bases). CDR1 is SGHRS and CDR2 is YFSETQ in the germline V gene. The CDR3 covers 15 residues. The V gene lost 0 bases and the J gene lost 7 bases, with 17 bases spanning the gap.

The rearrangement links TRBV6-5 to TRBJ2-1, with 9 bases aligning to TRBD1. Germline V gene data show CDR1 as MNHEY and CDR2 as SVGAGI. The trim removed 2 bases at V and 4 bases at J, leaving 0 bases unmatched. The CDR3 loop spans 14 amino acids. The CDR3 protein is CASSYGTGYNEQFF. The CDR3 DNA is TGTGCCAGCAGTTACGGGACAGGGTACAATGAGCAGTTCTTC.

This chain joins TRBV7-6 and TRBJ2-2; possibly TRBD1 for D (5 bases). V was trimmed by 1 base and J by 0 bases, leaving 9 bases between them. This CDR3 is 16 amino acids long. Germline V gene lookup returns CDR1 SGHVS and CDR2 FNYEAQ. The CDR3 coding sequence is TGTGCCAGCAGCTTAGTCAGGGCCGCGAACACCGGGGAGCTGTTTTTT. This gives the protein CASSLVRAANTGELFF.

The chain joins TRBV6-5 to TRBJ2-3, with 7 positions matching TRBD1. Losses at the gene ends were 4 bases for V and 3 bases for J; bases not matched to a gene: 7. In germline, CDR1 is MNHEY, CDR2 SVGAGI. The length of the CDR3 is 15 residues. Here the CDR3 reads CASSSEGAWTDTQYF. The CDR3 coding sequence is TGTGCCAGCAGTTCCGAGGGGGCTTGGACAGATACGCAGTATTTT.

Here the CDR3 DNA reads TGTGCCAGCTCAGTTAGCGGGAACAATGAGCAGTTCTTC. Its translation is CASSVSGNNEQFF. The chain recombines TRBV18 with TRBJ2-1; TRBD2 agrees at 8 bases. Germline CDR1 KGHSH, CDR2 LQKENI. The CDR3 consists of 13 residues. V dropped 5 bases and J dropped 5; count of bases not matched to a gene: 2.

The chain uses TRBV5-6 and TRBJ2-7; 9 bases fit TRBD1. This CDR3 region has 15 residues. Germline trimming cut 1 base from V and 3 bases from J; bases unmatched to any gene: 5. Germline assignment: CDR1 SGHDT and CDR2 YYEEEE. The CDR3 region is CASSLPGTGSYEQYF. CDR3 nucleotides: TGTGCCAGCAGCTTGCCCGGGACAGGGAGCTACGAGCAGTACTTC.

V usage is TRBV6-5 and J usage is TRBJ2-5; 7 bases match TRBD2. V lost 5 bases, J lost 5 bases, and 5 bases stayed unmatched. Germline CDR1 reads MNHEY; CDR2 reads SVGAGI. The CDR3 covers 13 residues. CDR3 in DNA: TGTGCCAGCAGTCCGACTAGCAGGGAGACCCAGTACTTC. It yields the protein CASSPTSRETQYF.